The sequence of this TCR beta chain was determined in a study of CD8 T cells in Susac syndrome. Germline CDR1 reads SEHNR; CDR2 reads FQNEAQ (reference sequence). V dropped 0 bases and J dropped 9 bases, with 12 bases sitting between them. This CDR3 is 14 amino acids long. RNA, at about 0.5 to 1 ug, was reverse transcribed with random hexamers. TCRdb itself ran the immunoSEQ multiplex PCR reads through MiXCR, one entry per CDR3 protein. Found here are some 200,000 distinct CDR3 sequences, 90% to 96% of them singletons; the top ten hold around 0.096%. Sequencing input: CD4+ T cells from PBMCs. This clonotype was sampled from a human donor with Susac syndrome. The V and J genes are TRBV7-9 and TRBJ2-4; D is ambiguous. The CDR3 DNA is TGTGCCAGCAGCTTAGCATCCAGCCGCGGCATTCAGTACTTC. As protein: CASSLASSRGIQYF.